The entry below describes one TCR beta chain. Its antigen is still unknown. The data were taken from a study of shared clonotypes between healthy human individuals. Here immunoSEQ multiplex PCR was the method, and the copy in TCRdb shows in-frame clones only, minus some. The repertoire holds approximately 500,000 clones, approximately 95% seen once, with under 0.06% in the top ten. Notes on the study in general: With four donors compared, 4% to 5% of naive CD4 clonotypes were shared. Measured sharing among donors was expected to vary with sequencing depth.

The clonotype originates from a woman between 25 and 40 years old in good health. Material: naive CD4+ T cells sorted from blood. This sample's subset: CD45RA+ positively selected.

This CDR3 is CASSSGLAGGMDTQYF. CDR3 nucleotide sequence: TGTGCCAGCAGCTCGGGACTAGCGGGAGGGATGGATACGCAGTATTTT. The chain joins TRBV11-2 to TRBJ2-3; 16 positions agree with TRBD2. J was trimmed by 6 bases and V by 4 bases; bases with no gene match: 4. The CDR3 loop spans 16 amino acids. The germline CDR1 and CDR2 sequences are SGHAT and FQNNGV. The full variable domain, completed using reference TRBV11-2 and TRBJ2-3, is EAGVAQSPRYKIIEKRQSVAFWCNPISGHATLYWYQQILGQGPKLLIQFQNNGVVDDSQLPKDRFSAERLKGVDSTLKIQPAKLEDSAVYLCASSSGLAGGMDTQYFGPGTRLTVL.